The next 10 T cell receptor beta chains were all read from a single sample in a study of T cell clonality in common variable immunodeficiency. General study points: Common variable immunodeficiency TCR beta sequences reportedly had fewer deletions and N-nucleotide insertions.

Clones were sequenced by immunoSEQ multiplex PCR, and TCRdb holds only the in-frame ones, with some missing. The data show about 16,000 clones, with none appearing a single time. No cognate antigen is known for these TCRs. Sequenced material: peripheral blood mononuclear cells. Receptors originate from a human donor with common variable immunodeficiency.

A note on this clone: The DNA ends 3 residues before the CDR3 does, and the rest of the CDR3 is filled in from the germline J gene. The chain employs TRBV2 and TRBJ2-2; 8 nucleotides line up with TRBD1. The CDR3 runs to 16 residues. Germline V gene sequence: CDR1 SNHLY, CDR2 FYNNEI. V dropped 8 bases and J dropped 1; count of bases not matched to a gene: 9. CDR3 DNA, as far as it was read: TGTGCCAGCGGGCGAGGTGGGACAGGGAACACCGGGGAG. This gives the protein CASGRGGTGNTGE. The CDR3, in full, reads CASGRGGTGNTGELFF.

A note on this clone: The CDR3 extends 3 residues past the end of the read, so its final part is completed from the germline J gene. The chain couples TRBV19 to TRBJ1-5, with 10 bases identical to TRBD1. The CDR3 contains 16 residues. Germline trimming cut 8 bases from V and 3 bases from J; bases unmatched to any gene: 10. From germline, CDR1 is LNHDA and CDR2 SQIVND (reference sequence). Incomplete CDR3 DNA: TGTGCCAGTCACGGTGGGGACAGGGGCATCAATCAGCCC. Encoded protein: CASHGGDRGINQP. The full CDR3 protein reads CASHGGDRGINQPQHF.

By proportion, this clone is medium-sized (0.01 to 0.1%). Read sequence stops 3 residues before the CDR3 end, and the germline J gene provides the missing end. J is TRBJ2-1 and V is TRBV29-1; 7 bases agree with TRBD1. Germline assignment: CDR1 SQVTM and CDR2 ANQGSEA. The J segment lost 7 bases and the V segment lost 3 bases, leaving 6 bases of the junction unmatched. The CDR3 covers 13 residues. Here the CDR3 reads CSVDSTGMNEQFF. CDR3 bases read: TGCAGCGTTGATTCGACAGGGATGAATGAG.

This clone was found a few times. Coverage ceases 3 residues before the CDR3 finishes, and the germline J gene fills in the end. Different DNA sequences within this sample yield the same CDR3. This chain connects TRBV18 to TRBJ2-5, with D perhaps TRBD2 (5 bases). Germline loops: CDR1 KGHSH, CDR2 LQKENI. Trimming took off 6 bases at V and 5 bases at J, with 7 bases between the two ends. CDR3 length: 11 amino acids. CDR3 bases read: TGTGCCAGCTCCCCGGGGGAGACC. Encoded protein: CASSPGET. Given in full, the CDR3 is CASSPGETQYF.

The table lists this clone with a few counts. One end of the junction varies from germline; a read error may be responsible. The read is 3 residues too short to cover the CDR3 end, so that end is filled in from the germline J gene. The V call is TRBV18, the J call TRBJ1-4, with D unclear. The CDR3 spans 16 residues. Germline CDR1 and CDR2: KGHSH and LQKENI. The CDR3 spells CASSRLVDSTKEKLFF. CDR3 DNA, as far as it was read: TGTGCCAGCTCCCGCTTGGTGGACTCAACTAAGGAAAAA.

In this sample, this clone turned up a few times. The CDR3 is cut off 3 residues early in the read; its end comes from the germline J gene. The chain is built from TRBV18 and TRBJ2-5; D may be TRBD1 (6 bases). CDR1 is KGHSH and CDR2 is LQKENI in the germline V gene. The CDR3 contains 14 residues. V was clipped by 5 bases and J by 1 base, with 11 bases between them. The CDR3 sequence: CASSSSTGQETQYF. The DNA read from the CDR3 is TGTGCCAGCTCATCTTCGACAGGCCAAGAGACC.

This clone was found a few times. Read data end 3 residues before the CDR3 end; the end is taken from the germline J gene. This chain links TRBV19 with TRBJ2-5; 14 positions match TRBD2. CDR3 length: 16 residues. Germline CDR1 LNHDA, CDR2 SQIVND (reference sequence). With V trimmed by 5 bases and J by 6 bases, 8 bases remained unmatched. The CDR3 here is CASSGRGLAGVKTQYF. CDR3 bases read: TGTGCCAGTAGTGGCCGGGGACTAGCGGGGGTAAAGACC.

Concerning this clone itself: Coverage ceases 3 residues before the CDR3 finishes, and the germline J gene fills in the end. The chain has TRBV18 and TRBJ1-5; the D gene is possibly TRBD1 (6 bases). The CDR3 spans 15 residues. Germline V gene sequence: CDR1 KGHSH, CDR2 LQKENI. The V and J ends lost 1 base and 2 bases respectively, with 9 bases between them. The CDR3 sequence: CASSPQGEGNQPQHF. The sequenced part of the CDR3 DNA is TGTGCCAGCTCACCACAGGGGGAGGGCAATCAGCCC.

Partial CDR3 DNA: TGTGCCAGCTCAACATATTACCCCAGGGCGAACACTGAA. Protein product: CASSTYYPRANTE. The CDR3 reads in full as CASSTYYPRANTEAFF. This chain links TRBV18 with TRBJ1-1, with D possibly TRBD1 on 5 matching bases. The DNA ends 3 residues before the CDR3 does, and the rest of the CDR3 is filled in from the germline J gene. V dropped 5 bases and J dropped 1 base, with 17 bases sitting between them. In germline, CDR1 is KGHSH, CDR2 LQKENI. The CDR3 sequence is 16 residues long. The full variable domain, completed using reference TRBV18 and TRBJ1-1, is NAGVMQNPRHLVRRRGQEARLRCSPMKGHSHVYWYRQLPEEGLKFMVYLQKENIIDESGMPKERFSAEFPKEGPSILRIQQVVRGDSAAYFCASSTYYPRANTEAFFGQGTRLTVV.

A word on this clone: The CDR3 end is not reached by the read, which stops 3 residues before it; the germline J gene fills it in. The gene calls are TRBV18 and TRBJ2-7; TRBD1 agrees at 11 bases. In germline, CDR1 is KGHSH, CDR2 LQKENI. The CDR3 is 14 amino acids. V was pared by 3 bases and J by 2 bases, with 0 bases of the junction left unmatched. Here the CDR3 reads CASSPDRGPYEQYF. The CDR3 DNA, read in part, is TGTGCCAGCTCACCGGACAGGGGGCCCTACGAG.